The clone carrying this T cell receptor (beta chain) came up many times. What it binds is not known. This specimen comes from a study of identical twins. The study's findings and limits: Beta clonotypes that were abundant in cord blood contained fewer insertions, a pattern absent from memory repertoires.

Germline CDR1 reads MNHEY; CDR2 reads SMNVEV (reference sequence). V was trimmed by 2 bases and J by 4 bases, leaving 8 bases between them. The length of the CDR3 is 13 residues. TCRdb itself ran the 5' RACE reads through MiXCR, one entry per CDR3 protein. The data hold approximately 700,000 distinct CDR3 sequences, with approximately 6.1% observed a single time. This rearrangement joins TRBV27 to TRBJ1-1; D call uncertain. Sequencing was done on a sample of naive T cells sorted from blood. This receptor was taken from a man younger than 30 in good health. In DNA, the CDR3 is TGTGCCAGCAGTTTAGGGTTGGGCACTGAAGCTTTCTTT. Protein product: CASSLGLGTEAFF.